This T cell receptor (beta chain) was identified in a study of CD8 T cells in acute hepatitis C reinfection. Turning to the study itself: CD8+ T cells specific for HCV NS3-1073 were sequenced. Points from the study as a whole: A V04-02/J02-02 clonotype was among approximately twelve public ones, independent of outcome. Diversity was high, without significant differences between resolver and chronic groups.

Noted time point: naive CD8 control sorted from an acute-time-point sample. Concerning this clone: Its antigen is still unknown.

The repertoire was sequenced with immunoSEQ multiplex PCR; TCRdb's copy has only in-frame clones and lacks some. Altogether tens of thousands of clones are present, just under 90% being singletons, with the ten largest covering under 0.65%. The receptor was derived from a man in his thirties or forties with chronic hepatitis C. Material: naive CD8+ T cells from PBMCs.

The CDR3 bases are TGTGCCAGCAGCCCAGGAACGGCGGGGGGCGCCTACTTC. Its protein is CASSPGTAGGAYF. The genes are TRBV14 and TRBJ2-5; 8 nucleotides line up with TRBD2. V gave up 4 bases and J gave up 14 bases; unmatched junction bases: 12. The CDR3 is 13 residues long. The germline V gene encodes CDR1 SGHDN and CDR2 FVKESK.